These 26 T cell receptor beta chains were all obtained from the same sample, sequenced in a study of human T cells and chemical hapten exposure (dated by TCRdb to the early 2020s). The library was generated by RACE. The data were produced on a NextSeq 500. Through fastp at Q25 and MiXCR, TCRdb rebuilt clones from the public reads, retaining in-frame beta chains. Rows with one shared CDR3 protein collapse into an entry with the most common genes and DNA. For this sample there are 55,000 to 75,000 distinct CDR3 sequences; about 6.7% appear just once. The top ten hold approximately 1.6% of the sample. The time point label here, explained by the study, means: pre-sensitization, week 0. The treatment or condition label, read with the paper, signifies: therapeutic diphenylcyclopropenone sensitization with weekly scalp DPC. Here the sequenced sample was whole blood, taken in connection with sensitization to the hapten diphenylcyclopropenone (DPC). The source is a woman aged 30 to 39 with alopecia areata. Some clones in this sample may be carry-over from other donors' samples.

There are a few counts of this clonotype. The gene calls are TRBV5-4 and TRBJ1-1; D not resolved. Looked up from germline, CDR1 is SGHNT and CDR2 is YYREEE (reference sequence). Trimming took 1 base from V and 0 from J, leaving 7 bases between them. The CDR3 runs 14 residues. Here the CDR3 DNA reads TGTGCCAGCAGCTTGAACCCCCTGAACACTGAAGCTTTCTTT. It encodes CASSLNPLNTEAFF.

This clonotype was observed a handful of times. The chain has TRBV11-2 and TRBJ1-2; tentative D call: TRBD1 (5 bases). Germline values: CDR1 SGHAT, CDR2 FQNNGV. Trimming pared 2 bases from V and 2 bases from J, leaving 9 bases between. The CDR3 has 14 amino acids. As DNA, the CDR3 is TGTGCCAGCAGCTTACCGGGACTCAACTATGGCTACACCTTC. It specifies CASSLPGLNYGYTF.

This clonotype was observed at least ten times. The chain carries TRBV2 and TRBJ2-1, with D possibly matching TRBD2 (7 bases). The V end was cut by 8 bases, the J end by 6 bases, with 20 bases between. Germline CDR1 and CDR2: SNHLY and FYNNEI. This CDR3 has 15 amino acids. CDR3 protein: CASVAGANPRNEQFF. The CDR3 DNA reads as TGTGCCAGCGTGGCGGGGGCCAACCCCCGCAATGAGCAGTTCTTC.

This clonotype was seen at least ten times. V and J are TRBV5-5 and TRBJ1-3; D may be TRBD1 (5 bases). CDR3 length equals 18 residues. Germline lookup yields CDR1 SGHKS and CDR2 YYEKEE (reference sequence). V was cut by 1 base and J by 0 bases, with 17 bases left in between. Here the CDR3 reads CASSLFPVGDSSGNTIYF. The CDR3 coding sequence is TGTGCCAGCAGCTTGTTCCCCGTGGGGGATAGCTCTGGAAACACCATATATTTT.

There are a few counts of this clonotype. CDR3 DNA: TGTGCCAGCAGCCTTCAGACAGGGATCAATGAAAAACTGTTTTTT. Translated, it gives CASSLQTGINEKLFF. The chain joins TRBV6-5 to TRBJ1-4; 7 positions agree with TRBD1. V was clipped by 6 bases and J by 5 bases; unmatched bases: 9. The germline V gene encodes CDR1 MNHEY and CDR2 SVGAGI. This CDR3 is 15 amino acids long.

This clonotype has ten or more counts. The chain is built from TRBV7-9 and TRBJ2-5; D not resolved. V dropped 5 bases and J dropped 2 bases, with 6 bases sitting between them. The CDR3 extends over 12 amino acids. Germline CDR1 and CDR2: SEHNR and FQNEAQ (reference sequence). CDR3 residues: CASSVTQETQYF. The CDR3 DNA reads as TGTGCCAGCAGCGTAACACAAGAGACCCAGTACTTC.

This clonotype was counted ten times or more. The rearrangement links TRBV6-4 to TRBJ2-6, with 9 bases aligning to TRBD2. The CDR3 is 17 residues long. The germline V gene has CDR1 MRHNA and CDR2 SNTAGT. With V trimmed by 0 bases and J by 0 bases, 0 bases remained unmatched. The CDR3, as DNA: TGTGCCAGCAGTGACTCGACTAGCGGCTCTGGGGCCAACGTCCTGACTTTC. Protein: CASSDSTSGSGANVLTF.

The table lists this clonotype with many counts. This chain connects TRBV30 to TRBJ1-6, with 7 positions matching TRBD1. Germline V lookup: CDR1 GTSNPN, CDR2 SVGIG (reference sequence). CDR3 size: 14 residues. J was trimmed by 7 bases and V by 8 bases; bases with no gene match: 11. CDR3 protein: CAGAVQQGNSPLHF. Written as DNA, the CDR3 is TGTGCCGGAGCCGTACAACAGGGGAATTCACCCCTCCACTTT. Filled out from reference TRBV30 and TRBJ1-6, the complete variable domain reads SQTIHQWPATLVQPVGSPLSLECTVEGTSNPNLYWYRQAAGRGLQLLFYSVGIGQISSEVPQNLSASRPQDRQFILSSKKLLLSDSGFYLCAGAVQQGNSPLHFGNGTRLTVT.

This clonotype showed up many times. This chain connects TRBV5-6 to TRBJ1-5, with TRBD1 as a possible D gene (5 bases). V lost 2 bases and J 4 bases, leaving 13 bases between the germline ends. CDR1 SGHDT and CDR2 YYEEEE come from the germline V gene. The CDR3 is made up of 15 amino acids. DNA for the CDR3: TGTGCCAGCAGCTTTAGTACGACAGCTAATCAGCCCCAGCATTTT. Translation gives CASSFSTTANQPQHF.

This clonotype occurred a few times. The CDR3 DNA reads TGTGCCAGCAGCGCAGGGGGACGGGATCCCACAGATACGCAGTATTTT. The encoded protein is CASSAGGRDPTDTQYF. V gene TRBV7-8 combines with J gene TRBJ2-3; 7 bases are a match to TRBD1. V lost 5 bases, J lost 2 bases, and 10 bases stayed unmatched. The CDR3 loop spans 16 amino acids. Germline CDR1 SGHVS, CDR2 FQNEAQ.

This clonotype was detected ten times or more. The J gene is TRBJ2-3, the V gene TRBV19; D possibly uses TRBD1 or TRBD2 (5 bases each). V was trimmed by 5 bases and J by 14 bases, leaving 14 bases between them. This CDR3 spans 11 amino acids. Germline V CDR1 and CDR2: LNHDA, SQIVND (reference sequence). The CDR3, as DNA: TGTGCCAGTAGTTCCCGGGACGTCCTGTATTTT. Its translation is CASSSRDVLYF.

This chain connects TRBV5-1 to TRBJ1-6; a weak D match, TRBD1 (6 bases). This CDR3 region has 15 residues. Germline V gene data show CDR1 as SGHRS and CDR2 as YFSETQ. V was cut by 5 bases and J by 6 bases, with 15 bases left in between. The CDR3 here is CASSWTALVNSPLHF. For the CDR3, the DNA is TGCGCCAGCAGTTGGACAGCCCTTGTTAATTCACCCCTCCACTTT. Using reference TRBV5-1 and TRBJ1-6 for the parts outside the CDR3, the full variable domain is KAGVTQTPRYLIKTRGQQVTLSCSPISGHRSVSWYQQTPGQGLQFLFEYFSETQRNKGNFPGRFSGRQFSNSRSEMNVSTLELGDSALYLCASSWTALVNSPLHFGNGTRLTVT.

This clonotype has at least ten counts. The CDR3 nucleotides are TGTGCCAGCAGCTGGGGCGGGGGCGCTAATCAGCCCCAGCATTTT. Its translation: CASSWGGGANQPQHF. This chain joins TRBV5-5 and TRBJ1-5, with D perhaps matching TRBD1 (6 bases). The CDR3 contains 15 residues. Trimming took off 3 bases at V and 4 bases at J, with 14 bases between the two ends. Germline V lookup: CDR1 SGHKS, CDR2 YYEKEE (reference sequence).

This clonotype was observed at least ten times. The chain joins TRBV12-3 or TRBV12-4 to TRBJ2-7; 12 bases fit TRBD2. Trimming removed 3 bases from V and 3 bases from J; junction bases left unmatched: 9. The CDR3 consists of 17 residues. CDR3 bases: TGTGCCAGCAGTTTCGGGGGTCTAGCGGGGGGGATCTACGAGCAGTACTTC. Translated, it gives CASSFGGLAGGIYEQYF.

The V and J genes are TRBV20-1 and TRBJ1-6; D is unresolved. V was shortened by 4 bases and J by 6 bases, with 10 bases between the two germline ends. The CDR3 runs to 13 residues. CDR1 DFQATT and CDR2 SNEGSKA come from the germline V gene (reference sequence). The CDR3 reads CSAIPQLNSPLHF. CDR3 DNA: TGCAGTGCTATACCTCAACTTAATTCACCCCTCCACTTT.

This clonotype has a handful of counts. This CDR3 is CASSREIQGNTEAFF. CDR3 DNA sequence: TGTGCCAGCTCAAGGGAAATACAGGGGAACACTGAAGCTTTCTTT. The chain links TRBV18 to TRBJ1-1; D is perhaps TRBD1 (6 bases). The CDR3 extends over 15 amino acids. V was clipped by 5 bases and J by 1 base, with 14 bases between them. The germline V gene has CDR1 KGHSH and CDR2 LQKENI.

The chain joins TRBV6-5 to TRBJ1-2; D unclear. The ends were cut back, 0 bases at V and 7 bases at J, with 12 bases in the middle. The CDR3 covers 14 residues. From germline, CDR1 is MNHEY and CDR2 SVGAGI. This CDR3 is CASSYSSAGRGYTF. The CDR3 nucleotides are TGTGCCAGCAGTTACTCAAGTGCCGGTCGTGGCTACACCTTC.

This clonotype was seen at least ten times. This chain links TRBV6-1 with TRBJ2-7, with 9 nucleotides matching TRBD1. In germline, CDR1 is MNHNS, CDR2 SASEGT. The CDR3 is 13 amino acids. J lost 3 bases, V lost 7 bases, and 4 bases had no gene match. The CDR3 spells CASTWDRDYEQYF. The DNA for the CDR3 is TGTGCCAGCACTTGGGACAGGGACTACGAGCAGTACTTC.

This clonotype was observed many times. CDR3 loop: CSVTTWSGGAFF. CDR3 DNA: TGCAGCGTCACAACCTGGTCGGGGGGGGCTTTCTTT. The chain carries TRBV29-1 and TRBJ1-1; possibly TRBD1 for D (5 bases). The V gene lost 6 bases and the J gene lost 11 bases, with 19 bases spanning the gap. CDR3 size: 12 residues. Germline values: CDR1 SQVTM, CDR2 ANQGSEA.

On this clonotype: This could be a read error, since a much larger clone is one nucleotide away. The CDR3 DNA reads as TGTGCCAGCTCACCACCGGGGGTAGCGGGCACCAAAAACATTCAGTACTTC. Translated, it gives CASSPPGVAGTKNIQYF. The gene calls are TRBV18 and TRBJ2-4, with 7 bases identical to TRBD2. The germline V gene has CDR1 KGHSH and CDR2 LQKENI. The CDR3 has 17 amino acids. The V and J ends lost 0 bases and 2 bases, in that order; junction bases with no gene match: 7.

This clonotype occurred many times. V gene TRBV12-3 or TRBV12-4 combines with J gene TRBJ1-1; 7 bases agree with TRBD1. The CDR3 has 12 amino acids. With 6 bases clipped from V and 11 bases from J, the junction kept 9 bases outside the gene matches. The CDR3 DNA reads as TGTGCCAGCAGGGGGGAGACAGGGTCGGCTTTCTTT. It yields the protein CASRGETGSAFF.

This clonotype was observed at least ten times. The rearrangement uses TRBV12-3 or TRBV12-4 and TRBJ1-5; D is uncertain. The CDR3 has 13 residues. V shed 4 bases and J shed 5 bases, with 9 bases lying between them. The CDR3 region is CASSYGDYQPQHF. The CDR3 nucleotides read TGTGCCAGCAGTTACGGAGATTATCAGCCCCAGCATTTT.

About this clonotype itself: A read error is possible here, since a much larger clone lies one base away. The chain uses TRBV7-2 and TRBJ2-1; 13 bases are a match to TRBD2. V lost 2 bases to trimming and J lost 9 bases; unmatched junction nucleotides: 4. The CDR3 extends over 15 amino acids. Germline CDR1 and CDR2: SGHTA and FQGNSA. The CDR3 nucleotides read TGTGCCAGCAGCTTAACTAGCGGGGGGGCCATTGAGCAGTTCTTC. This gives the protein CASSLTSGGAIEQFF.

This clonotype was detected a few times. The CDR3: CASSLQEGASYNEQFF. CDR3 DNA: TGCGCCAGCAGCTTGCAGGAGGGGGCCTCCTACAATGAGCAGTTCTTC. The rearrangement joins TRBV5-1 to TRBJ2-1; tentatively, D is TRBD1 (7 bases). The V end lost 1 base, the J end lost 0 bases, and 11 bases lay between the germline ends. The CDR3 covers 16 residues. Per the germline V gene, CDR1 is SGHRS and CDR2 is YFSETQ.

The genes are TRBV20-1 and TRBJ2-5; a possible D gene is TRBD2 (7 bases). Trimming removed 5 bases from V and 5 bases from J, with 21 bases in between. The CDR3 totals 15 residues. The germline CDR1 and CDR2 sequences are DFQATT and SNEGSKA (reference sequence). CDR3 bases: TGCAGTGCTGTGGGGTGGGGGGGCTTTGGGGAGACCCAGTACTTC. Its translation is CSAVGWGGFGETQYF.

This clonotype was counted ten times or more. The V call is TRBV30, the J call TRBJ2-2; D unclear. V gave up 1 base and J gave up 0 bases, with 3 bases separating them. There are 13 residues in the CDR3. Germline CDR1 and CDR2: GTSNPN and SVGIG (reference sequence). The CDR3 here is CAWSASNTGELFF. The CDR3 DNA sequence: TGTGCCTGGAGTGCCTCGAACACCGGGGAGCTGTTTTTT.